The 4 T cell receptor beta chains below were found in one sample sequenced in a study of T cell repertoires in cytomegalovirus infection. TCRdb called the reads again in MiXCR, with one record for every CDR3 protein. The sample records tens of thousands of distinct CDR3 sequences, around 20% being singletons. Their recognized antigens are unknown. The sample taken for sequencing was PBMCs, sequenced either directly or after in vitro stimulation (not recorded which). These receptors came from a human donor in good health (CMV status not recorded). Some clones in this sample may be carry-over from other donors' samples.

The chain recombines TRBV3-1 with TRBJ1-2; 7 bases are shared with TRBD1. The V and J ends lost 4 bases and 6 bases, in that order; junction bases with no gene match: 8. The CDR3 contains 14 residues. Germline V lookup: CDR1 LGHDT, CDR2 YNNKEL (reference sequence). The CDR3, as DNA: TGTGCCAGCAGCCCCTCGACAGGGCATGATGGCTACACCTTC. Translation: CASSPSTGHDGYTF.

This rearrangement joins TRBV20-1 to TRBJ2-3; tentatively, D is TRBD1 or TRBD2 (7 bases each). CDR1 DFQATT and CDR2 SNEGSKA come from the germline V gene (reference sequence). This CDR3 has 14 residues. With 6 bases removed from V and 1 base from J, the gap between germline ends came to 14 bases. DNA of the CDR3: TGCAGTGCCCAGGGGGGGGCCGGCACAGATACGCAGTATTTT. As protein: CSAQGGAGTDTQYF.

This chain joins TRBV20-1 and TRBJ2-5; D is perhaps TRBD2 (6 bases). Germline values: CDR1 DFQATT, CDR2 SNEGSKA (reference sequence). This CDR3 comprises 14 residues. V was clipped by 3 bases and J by 2 bases, with 13 bases between them. CDR3 loop: CSARGGTGQETQYF. CDR3 nucleotide sequence: TGCAGTGCTAGGGGGGGAACGGGGCAAGAGACCCAGTACTTC.

This clonotype was observed at least ten times. The CDR3 loop reads CASSLARTQETQYF. The CDR3 DNA follows: TGTGCCAGCAGCTTAGCGAGGACGCAAGAGACCCAGTACTTC. The chain recombines TRBV7-2 with TRBJ2-5; D uncertain. CDR3 size: 14 residues. V lost 0 bases and J 2 bases, leaving 7 bases between the germline ends. Germline V gene data show CDR1 as SGHTA and CDR2 as FQGNSA.